The 25 T cell receptor beta chains below all came from one sample that was sequenced in a study of T cell responses to AZD1222 COVID-19 vaccine. Libraries were prepared by immunoSEQ multiplex PCR; TCRdb keeps only in-frame clonotypes and omits some of them. This table holds about 120,000 clones, almost 95% found once. The source was peripheral blood, collected 28 days after the second AZD1222 dose. All receptors come from an adult who received the AZD1222 COVID-19 vaccine.

The chain couples TRBV19 to TRBJ1-2; TRBD1 matches 7 bases. With V trimmed by 4 bases and J by 7 bases, 9 bases remained unmatched. In germline, CDR1 is LNHDA, CDR2 SQIVND (reference sequence). The CDR3 covers 14 residues. CDR3 nucleotide sequence: TGTGCCAGTAGTACCTCGGGAGGGGGCTCTGGCTACACCTTC. This translates into CASSTSGGGSGYTF. The variable domain in full, with the rest retrieved from reference TRBV19 and TRBJ1-2, is DGGITQSPKYLFRKEGQNVTLSCEQNLNHDAMYWYRQDPGQGLRLIYYSQIVNDFQKGDIAEGYSVSREKKESFPLTVTSAQKNPTAFYLCASSTSGGGSGYTFGSGTRLTVV.

This CDR3 is CASSVGVGRTEAFF. The CDR3 DNA is TGTGCCAGCAGCGTAGGTGTGGGGAGGACTGAAGCTTTCTTT. This chain links TRBV9 with TRBJ1-1; no clear D gene. Looked up from germline, CDR1 is SGDLS and CDR2 is YYNGEE. The CDR3 length is 14 residues. The ends were cut back, 0 bases at V and 5 bases at J, with 11 bases in the middle.

The CDR3 region has the DNA TGTGCCAGTAGTATAGGAGCAACGAACACTGAAGCTTTCTTT. Amino acids: CASSIGATNTEAFF. This chain connects TRBV19 to TRBJ1-1; D is uncertain. The CDR3 sequence is 14 residues long. Between the trimmed V and J ends, which lost 1 base and 1 base, there was a span of 7 bases. The germline CDR1 and CDR2 sequences are LNHDA and SQIVND (reference sequence).

The genes are TRBV29-1 and TRBJ2-1; maybe TRBD2 (6 bases). CDR3 length equals 11 residues. The V gene lost 7 bases and the J gene lost 4 bases, with 8 bases spanning the gap. Germline values: CDR1 SQVTM, CDR2 ANQGSEA. CDR3 sequence: CSAREYNEQFF. The CDR3 coding sequence is TGCAGCGCCCGGGAGTACAATGAGCAGTTCTTC.

The chain carries TRBV29-1 and TRBJ2-5, with 11 bases that match TRBD2. The CDR3 spans 14 residues. Germline V lookup: CDR1 SQVTM, CDR2 ANQGSEA. V shed 4 bases, J shed 4 bases, and the junction held 5 bases outside the gene matches. The CDR3 loop reads CSVVYSGRVETQYF. CDR3 coding DNA: TGCAGCGTTGTATATAGCGGGAGGGTAGAGACCCAGTACTTC.

J is TRBJ1-1 and V is TRBV14; D possibly corresponds to TRBD1 (6 bases). Germline V gene lookup returns CDR1 SGHDN and CDR2 FVKESK. V was pared by 4 bases and J by 10 bases, with 22 bases between. The CDR3 extends over 15 amino acids. As DNA, the CDR3 is TGTGCCAGCAGCCCAGGGGCGAGAATTAAGTGGCGAGCTTTCTTT. Translated: CASSPGARIKWRAFF.

This chain uses TRBV9 with TRBJ2-4; 8 bases agree with TRBD1. The junction had 7 bases not matched to a gene; V was cut back by 2 bases and J by 3 bases. The CDR3 length is 16 residues. Germline V gene lookup returns CDR1 SGDLS and CDR2 YYNGEE. The CDR3 DNA reads TGTGCCAGCAGCGTCGGACAGGGTATGGGCAAAAACATTCAGTACTTC. The encoded protein is CASSVGQGMGKNIQYF.

The chain is built from TRBV6-5 and TRBJ1-1, with D maybe TRBD1 (6 bases). Trimming cost V 5 bases and J 0 bases, with 10 bases left between them. This CDR3 contains 14 residues. Germline loops: CDR1 MNHEY, CDR2 SVGAGI. CDR3 bases: TGTGCCAGCAGTAAGACAGGCATGAACACTGAAGCTTTCTTT. Translation gives CASSKTGMNTEAFF.

The rearrangement uses TRBV27 and TRBJ1-5, with D uncertain. Trimming shortened V by 1 base and J by 1 base, and 5 bases separated the two germline ends. The CDR3 totals 14 residues. Germline V gives CDR1 MNHEY, CDR2 SMNVEV (reference sequence). CDR3 DNA sequence: TGTGCCAGCAGTTTATTTGGAAGCAATCAGCCCCAGCATTTT. It is translated as CASSLFGSNQPQHF.

CDR3 loop: CASSLTSGVQETQYF. CDR3 bases: TGTGCCAGCAGCTTGACTAGCGGGGTCCAAGAGACCCAGTACTTC. This sequence joins TRBV7-9 and TRBJ2-5, with TRBD2 matching over 11 bases. Germline lookup yields CDR1 SEHNR and CDR2 FQNEAQ (reference sequence). Losses at the gene ends were 3 bases for V and 1 base for J; bases not matched to a gene: 1. There are 15 residues in the CDR3.

The chain is built from TRBV4-1 and TRBJ2-7, with D tentatively TRBD1 (5 bases). The CDR3 has 18 amino acids. The germline CDR1 and CDR2 sequences are MGHRA and YSYEKL. V was cut by 4 bases and J by 0 bases, with 22 bases left in between. The CDR3 loop reads CASSRKGEGQRISYEQYF. The CDR3 DNA follows: TGCGCCAGCAGCCGCAAAGGGGAAGGGCAAAGGATCTCCTACGAGCAGTACTTC.

This chain joins TRBV15 and TRBJ2-2; D may be TRBD1 (6 bases). V lost 3 bases to trimming and J lost 3 bases, with 11 bases between them. This CDR3 contains 15 residues. CDR1 LNHNV and CDR2 YYDKDF come from the germline V gene (reference sequence). For the CDR3, the DNA is TGTGCCACCAGCAGTATGGACAGACACACCGGGGAGCTGTTTTTT. Translated: CATSSMDRHTGELFF.

This sequence joins TRBV30 and TRBJ2-3; no firm D call. In germline, CDR1 is GTSNPN, CDR2 SVGIG (reference sequence). This CDR3 is 13 amino acids long. The ends were cut back, 0 bases at V and 7 bases at J, with 11 bases in the middle. The CDR3 protein is CAWSVNGRNTQYF. The CDR3 DNA reads TGTGCCTGGAGTGTAAACGGCAGAAATACGCAGTATTTT.

The chain couples TRBV11-2 to TRBJ1-2, with 9 bases matching TRBD1. The CDR3 loop spans 15 amino acids. CDR1 is SGHAT, CDR2 FQNNGV, per germline. The V segment lost 0 bases and the J segment 4 bases; nucleotides outside the gene matches: 3. The CDR3 DNA sequence: TGTGCCAGCAGCTTAGAGACAGGGGGTCTCTATGGCTACACCTTC. Encoded protein: CASSLETGGLYGYTF.

The chain combines TRBV6-5 with TRBJ2-6; D might be TRBD1 (6 bases). This CDR3 comprises 16 residues. The V gene's germline CDR1 is MNHEY and CDR2 SVGAGI. V shed 0 bases and J shed 4 bases, with 10 bases lying between them. This CDR3 reads CASSYSPGAGANVLTF. The CDR3 coding sequence is TGTGCCAGCAGTTACTCTCCAGGGGCAGGGGCCAACGTCCTGACTTTC.

The rearrangement links TRBV6-4 to TRBJ1-2, with 7 bases aligning to TRBD1. With V trimmed by 0 bases and J by 7 bases, 2 bases remained unmatched. Per germline, CDR1 MRHNA and CDR2 SNTAGT. This CDR3 is built from 13 residues. As DNA, the CDR3 is TGTGCCAGCAGTGACTCACAGGGGCTTGGCTACACCTTC. This gives the protein CASSDSQGLGYTF.

V is TRBV19 and J is TRBJ2-1; 12 nucleotides agree with TRBD2. The CDR3 has 19 amino acids. From germline, CDR1 is LNHDA and CDR2 SQIVND (reference sequence). Trimming took 6 bases from V and 9 from J; bases not matched to a gene: 21. The CDR3 sequence: CASREQGAGTSGFQFEQFF. As DNA, the CDR3 is TGTGCCAGTAGGGAACAGGGGGCTGGGACTAGCGGGTTCCAGTTTGAGCAGTTCTTC. The full variable domain, rest sourced from reference TRBV19 and TRBJ2-1, is DGGITQSPKYLFRKEGQNVTLSCEQNLNHDAMYWYRQDPGQGLRLIYYSQIVNDFQKGDIAEGYSVSREKKESFPLTVTSAQKNPTAFYLCASREQGAGTSGFQFEQFFGPGTRLTVL.

The rearrangement uses TRBV6-2 or TRBV6-3 and TRBJ1-1; the D is unclear. Germline values: CDR1 MNHEY, CDR2 SVGEGT. Trimming took off 0 bases at V and 3 bases at J, with 14 bases between the two ends. The CDR3 has 16 amino acids. This CDR3 reads CASSYSMFPSHTEAFF. The CDR3 region has the DNA TGTGCCAGCAGTTACTCGATGTTTCCCAGCCACACTGAAGCTTTCTTT.

V and J are TRBV11-2 and TRBJ2-3, with TRBD2 matching over 11 bases. The germline V gene has CDR1 SGHAT and CDR2 FQNNGV. Unmatched junction bases numbered 8, after V lost 3 bases and J lost 9 bases. The CDR3 extends over 15 amino acids. CDR3 sequence (DNA): TGTGCCAGCAGCTTTGGAATAGCGGGAGGGACGACGCAGTATTTT. As protein: CASSFGIAGGTTQYF. Variable domain in full (rest from reference TRBV11-2 and TRBJ2-3): EAGVAQSPRYKIIEKRQSVAFWCNPISGHATLYWYQQILGQGPKLLIQFQNNGVVDDSQLPKDRFSAERLKGVDSTLKIQPAKLEDSAVYLCASSFGIAGGTTQYFGPGTRLTVL.

This clone has just one count. The J gene is TRBJ1-4, the V gene TRBV7-9, with D tentatively TRBD1 (5 bases). Deletions cut 1 base from V and 4 bases from J, with 13 bases between. The germline gives CDR1 SEHNR, CDR2 FQNEAQ (reference sequence). There are 16 residues in the CDR3. Here the CDR3 reads CASSLGAQGVNEKLFF. CDR3 DNA sequence: TGTGCCAGCAGCTTAGGTGCTCAGGGAGTTAATGAAAAACTGTTTTTT.

A remark on this clone: Additional DNA sequences in this sample encode the identical CDR3. The chain joins TRBV9 to TRBJ2-5, with 9 nucleotides matching TRBD1. The junction had 6 bases not matched to a gene; V was cut back by 8 bases and J by 4 bases. The germline V gene has CDR1 SGDLS and CDR2 YYNGEE. CDR3 length equals 13 residues. The DNA of the CDR3 is TGTGCCAGTTCGGGACAGGGCCTAGAGACCCAGTACTTC. Translated, it gives CASSGQGLETQYF.

The chain is built from TRBV7-6 and TRBJ1-6; 7 bases map to TRBD1. The CDR3 runs 15 residues. The V segment lost 0 bases and the J segment 11 bases; nucleotides outside the gene matches: 7. Germline-derived CDR1 and CDR2 are SGHVS and FNYEAQ. The DNA for the CDR3 is TGTGCCAGCAGCTTAGCGGGAAGGGACAGTCCACCCCTCCACTTT. Its protein is CASSLAGRDSPPLHF.

The chain joins TRBV6-5 to TRBJ2-2, with D hard to call. This CDR3 is built from 12 residues. Germline V CDR1 and CDR2: MNHEY, SVGAGI. Trimming stripped 7 bases from V and 4 bases from J, with 7 bases between. CDR3 bases: TGTGCCAGCAACGGACGCACCGGGGAGCTGTTTTTT. Its protein product is CASNGRTGELFF.

The V and J genes are TRBV6-1 and TRBJ1-2; a weak D match, TRBD1 (6 bases). The CDR3 extends over 14 amino acids. V was cut by 2 bases and J by 12 bases, with 19 bases left in between. Germline CDR1 is MNHNS and CDR2 is SASEGT. As DNA, the CDR3 is TGTGCCAGCAGTGAAAACTTGTTGGGGGCAGGCGACACCTTC. The encoded protein is CASSENLLGAGDTF.

The rearrangement uses TRBV9 and TRBJ1-2, with 8 positions matching TRBD1. Per germline, CDR1 SGDLS and CDR2 YYNGEE. V shed 4 bases, J shed 6 bases, and the junction held 8 bases outside the gene matches. This CDR3 spans 14 amino acids. The CDR3 DNA sequence: TGTGCCAGCAGCACCTCAGGGGGCGGGAATGGCTACACCTTC. Protein product: CASSTSGGGNGYTF.